This TCR beta chain was recorded in a study of blood T cell repertoires in COVID-19 (TCRdb year 2020). A note on the overall study: The collaborator samples originated in the United States, Italy and Spain and spanned the acute and convalescent phases of COVID-19. The material from the prospective study consisted of cDNA or gDNA derived from T cells, B-cell-depleted T cells, or PBMCs. Subjects who had been exposed to COVID-19, were actively infected with it, or had recovered from it provided the deeply sampled blood TCRbeta repertoires that made up the dataset. The repertoires were released in a freely available public database intended as a resource for research on the immune response to SARS-CoV-2. Samples came from the ongoing ImmuneRACE study (first 160 participants) plus 1,254 subjects from 6 global collaborators. The sample metadata nearly always contained a de-identified subject ID, COVID-19 status, age in years and sex. HLA class I and class II types, where available, came from metadata supplied by the sample provider rather than from assay-based typing.

One collaborating source in Seattle enrolled patients while the patients were actively infected and followed the patients over time throughout the course of disease. Whole blood was collected in K2EDTA tubes by collaborating institutions according to the institutions' own protocols. For TCRbeta analysis, collaborators shipped samples in one of three forms: frozen whole blood, isolated PBMCs, or DNA extracted from either of those sample types. The research as a whole found: The amount of clinical and demographic metadata varied by source and participant and was provided uncurated.

In the case of this clone: Its specific antigen is unknown. Base qualities are not at hand, and no much larger clone is one base apart.

From its cysteine to its phenylalanine, the CDR3 spans 14 amino acids. Solely the CDR3 DNA is kept, with 42 bases framed from the first base. The junction carries 15 bases between V and J, which are trimmed by 5 bases and 6 bases respectively. The CDR1 and CDR2 encoded by the germline V gene (reference sequence) are SGHNT and YYREEE. TCRbeta CDR3 regions were amplified from genomic DNA using the immunoSEQ Assay, a bias-controlled multiplex PCR. Regarding the original processing steps: The number of nucleated cells in each sample was estimated by amplification of reference gene primers within the assay. To quantify the absolute abundance of each unique TCRbeta CDR3 rearrangement, sequence reads were collapsed and filtered. Productive Simpson clonality was computed per sample as the square root of Simpson's diversity index over productive rearrangements. As stored in TCRdb, this immuneACCESS dataset retains in-frame rearrangements with V and J assigned. A fraction of the clones does not appear; measured against another copy, unresolved V genes explain less than half of the discrepancy, and the remainder lacks a known reason. Clone size and V and J calls were adopted from that table, with D and trimming inferred from the DNA. For this sample the table gives 250,000 to 350,000 clones, of which 85% to 90% were detected only once. Of the sample, under 3.5% falls within the top ten clones.

Rearrangement joined TRBV5-4 to TRBJ2-1; a tentative D match to TRBD2 spans 5 bases. The TCR comes from a woman aged 25 to 39 with COVID-19, enrolled during active disease. The specimen sequenced was peripheral blood. The DNA sequence is given as TGTGCCAGCAGACTAGATTTGGTCATCAATGAGCAGTTCTTC. Its translation is CASRLDLVINEQFF.